The clone carrying this T cell receptor (beta chain) was detected a few times. No antigen is known for it. V lost 2 bases, J lost 5 bases, and 7 bases stayed unmatched. Per germline, CDR1 DFQATT and CDR2 SNEGSKA (reference sequence). The CDR3 extends over 14 amino acids. The data stem from a study of T-cell reconstitution after alpha-beta-depleted transplantation in children. Study results and caveats: By one year post-transplant, T-cell counts and diversity largely arose from T cells that were newly produced.

Preparation of the TCRbeta library involved a method that used unique molecular identifiers. From the PCR reads, TCRdb called clonotypes with MiXCR, one entry per CDR3 protein. The sample comprises about 210,000 distinct CDR3 sequences, roughly 18% of which are singletons, and around 45% rests with the top ten. V is TRBV20-1 and J is TRBJ2-7; 9 nucleotides agree with TRBD1. The sample consisted of PBMCs, mostly from graft donor cells, taken 360 days after TCRalphabeta/CD19-depleted stem cell transplant. The sequence derives from a male patient aged 2-9 years who had a stem cell transplant for acute lymphoblastic leukemia, so the T cells may come from the graft donor. The CDR3 loop reads CSARPGTGFHEQYF. CDR3 DNA: TGCAGTGCTAGACCCGGGACAGGGTTTCACGAGCAGTACTTC.